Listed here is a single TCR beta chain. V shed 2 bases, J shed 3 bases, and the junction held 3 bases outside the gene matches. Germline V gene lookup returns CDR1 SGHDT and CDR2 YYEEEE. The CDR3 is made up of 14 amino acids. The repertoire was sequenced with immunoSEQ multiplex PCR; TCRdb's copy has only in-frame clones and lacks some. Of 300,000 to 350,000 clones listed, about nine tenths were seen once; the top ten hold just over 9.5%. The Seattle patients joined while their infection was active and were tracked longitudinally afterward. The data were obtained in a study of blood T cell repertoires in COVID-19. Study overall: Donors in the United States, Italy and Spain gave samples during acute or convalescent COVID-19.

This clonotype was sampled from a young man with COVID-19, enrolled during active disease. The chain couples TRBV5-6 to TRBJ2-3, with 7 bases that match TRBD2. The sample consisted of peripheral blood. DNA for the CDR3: TGTGCCAGCAGCTTCATGGGAGGGACAGATACGCAGTATTTT. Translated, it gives CASSFMGGTDTQYF. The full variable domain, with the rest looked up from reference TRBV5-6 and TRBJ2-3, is DAGVTQSPTHLIKTRGQQVTLRCSPKSGHDTVSWYQQALGQGPQFIFQYYEEEERQRGNFPDRFSGHQFPNYSSELNVNALLLGDSALYLCASSFMGGTDTQYFGPGTRLTVL.